This T cell receptor beta chain was retrieved from a study of T cells in localized non-small cell lung cancer (TCRdb year 2020). Describing the broader study: The study analyzed T cell repertoires of 236 early-stage NSCLC patients, comparing tumors and uninvolved tumor-adjacent lungs. The cohort comprised 236 treatment-naïve NSCLC patients with resected, localized lung tumors. NSCLC patients had a mean age of roughly 66 years, and 129 were male and about a hundred female.

At diagnosis, tumor, uninvolved tumor-adjacent lung and peripheral blood were collected and then preserved as a mix of FFPE and fresh-frozen material. Blood samples were analyzed as peripheral blood mononuclear cells for TCR repertoire profiling. Relative to its sample, this clone is medium-sized (0.01 to 0.1%). The target of this receptor is not known. Within one base of it there is no much larger clone, and no base qualities were kept. What the research found in general, with its limitations: Uninvolved tumor-adjacent lung showed the highest T cell clonality, higher than tumor, which suggests more focused antigenic responses in the uninvolved tumor-adjacent lung. Since the design was exploratory, TCR variables were selected using unadjusted p-values with no false-discovery rate correction. Longer overall survival was associated with higher T cell density in blood, whereas shorter survival was associated with higher clonality in adjacent lung. Because multi-region tumor sequencing was not performed, intratumor heterogeneity could not be ruled out. A median of roughly 60 of the top 100 tumor clones were detected in paired uninvolved adjacent lung, and around 30 of these tumor clones were also found among the top 100 clones of the paired uninvolved adjacent lung.

The immunoSEQ Assay was used to sequence TCR beta CDR3 regions from DNA. The published analysis was carried out like this. T cell density was computed as TCR beta template counts normalized to usable DNA estimated by amplifying housekeeping genes. Richness was estimated with the preseqR package, extrapolating to 400,000 templates for PBMC samples and 120,000 templates for tissue samples. Clonality was defined by subtracting Pielou's evenness from one. Tissue-enriched TCRs were identified by differential abundance testing using productive amino-acid clonotypes, minimum total count 5 and alpha 0.1. The Jaccard Index and the Morisita Overlap Index were used to measure repertoire overlap between compartments. GLIPH grouped TCR beta CDR3s together with public tetramer-defined viral CDR3s, and a viral motif had to include at least three viral sequences and also show V-gene enrichment. TCRdb re-hosts the immuneACCESS table, in-frame sequences only. Its copies lack some clones; in the studies checked, an unresolved V gene accounts for under half of them, and the cause for the rest is not known. V and J calls and clone size are as listed in that table; D and trimming were resolved from the DNA. This sample is represented by 15,000 to 25,000 clones; about 90% of them were singletons. The ten largest clones add up to 4% of the sample.

At the junction V is shortened by 2 bases and J by 5 bases; bases outside the gene matches: 3. The CDR3 covers 15 residues, taking in both the cysteine and the phenylalanine. The only DNA kept is the CDR3, 45 bases in frame from the first base. The germline V gene supplies CDR1 MNHNS and CDR2 SASEGT. The sample was peripheral blood, taken before any cancer treatment. Recombination joined TRBV6-1 with TRBJ2-3; TRBD2 lines up with 11 middle nucleotides. This TCR was recovered from a male donor older than 55 with stage I squamous cell lung carcinoma. The DNA sequence reads TGTGCCAGCAGTGAATCCCTAGCGGGAGGAGATACGCAGTATTTT. This sequence encodes CASSESLAGGDTQYF.